The rows below give T cell receptor beta chains drawn from one sample of a study of blood T cell repertoires in COVID-19. Sequencing was performed with immunoSEQ multiplex PCR; in TCRdb, only in-frame clones are kept and a portion is missing. The top ten clones hold 8% to 11% of a sample with about 140,000 clones, about 90% of them seen once. The sequenced material came from peripheral blood. Receptor source: a man aged 45-65 years with active or convalescent COVID-19. Each CDR3 is given with its conserved first and last residue. Each record gives: D gene, V gene, clone size, J gene, CDR3 protein, CDR3 DNA. The D gene is left open where the match is weak. Rows give clone size only sometimes, using once, few, many, or a class for an expanded clone.

d_call: NA
v_call: TRBV5-4
clone_size: NA
j_call: TRBJ2-1
cdr3_aa: CASSLASSRSYNEQFF
cdr3_nt: TGTGCCAGCAGCTTGGCCTCTAGCCGGTCCTACAATGAGCAGTTCTTC

d_call: NA
v_call: TRBV23-1
clone_size: NA
j_call: TRBJ2-3
cdr3_aa: CASAKGSADTQYF
cdr3_nt: TGCGCCAGCGCTAAAGGGAGCGCAGATACGCAGTATTTT

d_call: TRBD1
v_call: TRBV27
clone_size: NA
j_call: TRBJ1-1
cdr3_aa: CASRGGRGNTEAFF
cdr3_nt: TGTGCCAGCAGGGGGGGCAGGGGGAATACTGAAGCTTTCTTT

d_call: TRBD1
v_call: TRBV28
clone_size: NA
j_call: TRBJ1-6
cdr3_aa: CASSSTGIYNSPLHF
cdr3_nt: TGTGCCAGCAGTTCGACAGGGATATATAATTCACCCCTCCACTTT

d_call: NA
v_call: TRBV2
clone_size: NA
j_call: TRBJ2-2
cdr3_aa: CASREQGTGELFF
cdr3_nt: TGTGCCAGCAGGGAGCAGGGAACCGGGGAGCTGTTTTTT

d_call: NA
v_call: TRBV28
clone_size: NA
j_call: TRBJ1-3
cdr3_aa: CASSPGSGNTIYF
cdr3_nt: TGTGCCAGCAGTCCCGGGTCTGGAAACACCATATATTTT

d_call: NA
v_call: TRBV27
clone_size: NA
j_call: TRBJ2-7
cdr3_aa: CASNLIQGIWYEQYF
cdr3_nt: TGTGCCAGCAACCTAATTCAGGGAATTTGGTACGAGCAGTACTTC

d_call: NA
v_call: TRBV4-1
clone_size: few
j_call: TRBJ2-5
cdr3_aa: CASSPSWGRGETQYF
cdr3_nt: TGCGCCAGCAGCCCTTCATGGGGGCGCGGGGAGACCCAGTACTTC

d_call: NA
v_call: TRBV12-1
clone_size: NA
j_call: TRBJ2-5
cdr3_aa: CASSFGGAHSETQYF
cdr3_nt: TGTGCCAGCAGCTTTGGGGGAGCGCACTCTGAGACCCAGTACTTC

d_call: TRBD1
v_call: TRBV6-4
clone_size: NA
j_call: TRBJ2-6
cdr3_aa: CASSERPGGTGANVLTF
cdr3_nt: TGTGCCAGCAGTGAAAGGCCAGGGGGCACTGGGGCCAACGTCCTGACTTTC

d_call: TRBD1
v_call: TRBV11-2
clone_size: NA
j_call: TRBJ1-2
cdr3_aa: CASSLVMQGASGYTF
cdr3_nt: TGTGCCAGCAGCTTAGTCATGCAGGGGGCTTCTGGCTACACCTTC

d_call: TRBD1
v_call: TRBV7-9
clone_size: NA
j_call: TRBJ2-3
cdr3_aa: CASSQGQAAGTDTQYF
cdr3_nt: TGTGCCAGCAGCCAGGGACAGGCAGCCGGCACAGATACGCAGTATTTT

d_call: TRBD2
v_call: TRBV7-6
clone_size: NA
j_call: TRBJ2-5
cdr3_aa: CASSPRTSGTETQYF
cdr3_nt: TGTGCCAGCAGCCCTAGGACTAGCGGGACAGAGACCCAGTACTTC

d_call: NA
v_call: TRBV19
clone_size: NA
j_call: TRBJ1-6
cdr3_aa: CASSMAARGNSPLHF
cdr3_nt: TGTGCCAGTAGTATGGCCGCCCGCGGGAATTCACCCCTCCACTTT

d_call: NA
v_call: TRBV28
clone_size: NA
j_call: TRBJ1-4
cdr3_aa: CASSSMGGAAPWRLFF
cdr3_nt: TGTGCCAGCAGTTCCATGGGGGGAGCAGCGCCCTGGAGACTGTTTTTT

d_call: TRBD1
v_call: TRBV7-9
clone_size: NA
j_call: TRBJ2-3
cdr3_aa: CASSSIGTGHTDTQYF
cdr3_nt: TGTGCCAGCAGCTCGATAGGGACAGGGCACACAGATACGCAGTATTTT

d_call: TRBD2
v_call: TRBV27
clone_size: NA
j_call: TRBJ2-7
cdr3_aa: CASGAGLAGTVYEQYF
cdr3_nt: TGTGCCAGCGGGGCGGGACTAGCGGGGACAGTATACGAGCAGTACTTC

d_call: NA
v_call: TRBV28
clone_size: NA
j_call: TRBJ2-5
cdr3_aa: CASSSPYEGRETQYF
cdr3_nt: TGTGCCAGCAGCTCCCCCTATGAGGGTCGAGAGACCCAGTACTTC

d_call: TRBD2
v_call: TRBV27
clone_size: NA
j_call: TRBJ2-3
cdr3_aa: CASSAQGGLAGGGTQYF
cdr3_nt: TGTGCCAGCAGTGCCCAAGGTGGACTAGCGGGGGGCGGGACGCAGTATTTT

d_call: TRBD2
v_call: TRBV11-2
clone_size: NA
j_call: TRBJ2-1
cdr3_aa: CASSLALAGSYNEQFF
cdr3_nt: TGTGCCAGCAGCTTAGCCCTAGCGGGCTCCTACAATGAGCAGTTCTTC

d_call: NA
v_call: TRBV5-1
clone_size: NA
j_call: TRBJ2-2
cdr3_aa: CASSYRTDRRGELFF
cdr3_nt: TGCGCCAGCAGCTACCGGACTGACCGGAGGGGGGAGCTGTTTTTT

d_call: NA
v_call: TRBV5-3
clone_size: NA
j_call: TRBJ1-1
cdr3_aa: CARSLLRDYTEAFF
cdr3_nt: TGTGCCAGAAGCTTGCTGAGGGATTACACTGAAGCTTTCTTT

d_call: NA
v_call: TRBV24-1
clone_size: NA
j_call: TRBJ2-5
cdr3_aa: CATSERWQGVTETQYF
cdr3_nt: TGTGCCACCAGTGAGAGATGGCAGGGTGTAACGGAGACCCAGTACTTC

d_call: NA
v_call: TRBV19
clone_size: NA
j_call: TRBJ1-5
cdr3_aa: CASSIEGPRQVTDNSNQPQHF
cdr3_nt: TGTGCCAGTAGTATAGAAGGGCCCCGACAGGTAACAGACAATAGCAATCAGCCCCAGCATTTT

d_call: TRBD2
v_call: TRBV19
clone_size: NA
j_call: TRBJ2-2
cdr3_aa: CASSSPRGRKADTGELFF
cdr3_nt: TGTGCCAGTAGTTCCCCTCGCGGGAGGAAGGCGGACACCGGGGAGCTGTTTTTT

d_call: TRBD2
v_call: TRBV5-1
clone_size: NA
j_call: TRBJ2-2
cdr3_aa: CASSLIAGGRTGELFF
cdr3_nt: TGCGCCAGCAGCTTGATAGCGGGAGGGCGGACCGGGGAGCTGTTTTTT

d_call: NA
v_call: TRBV28
clone_size: NA
j_call: TRBJ1-5
cdr3_aa: CASSLRNNQPQHF
cdr3_nt: TGTGCCAGCAGTTTGAGGAACAATCAGCCCCAGCATTTT

d_call: NA
v_call: TRBV7-9
clone_size: NA
j_call: TRBJ2-3
cdr3_aa: CASSLTRAGPDTQYF
cdr3_nt: TGTGCCAGCAGCCTCACACGAGCGGGCCCAGATACGCAGTATTTT

d_call: TRBD2
v_call: TRBV18
clone_size: NA
j_call: TRBJ2-5
cdr3_aa: CASSPDRTSGRADETQYF
cdr3_nt: TGTGCCAGCTCACCCGATCGGACTAGCGGGAGGGCCGATGAGACCCAGTACTTC

d_call: NA
v_call: TRBV7-8
clone_size: NA
j_call: TRBJ2-7
cdr3_aa: CASSLGRGGAYEQYF
cdr3_nt: TGTGCCAGCAGCTTAGGGCGGGGCGGTGCCTACGAGCAGTACTTC

d_call: NA
v_call: TRBV6-5
clone_size: NA
j_call: TRBJ2-7
cdr3_aa: CASSRTYEQYF
cdr3_nt: TGTGCCAGCAGTCGAACTTACGAGCAGTACTTC

d_call: NA
v_call: TRBV19
clone_size: NA
j_call: TRBJ1-3
cdr3_aa: CASSPGLTSGNTIYF
cdr3_nt: TGTGCCAGTAGTCCTGGACTGACCTCTGGAAACACCATATATTTT

d_call: TRBD1
v_call: TRBV7-2
clone_size: few
j_call: TRBJ1-2
cdr3_aa: CASSPTGSGYGYTF
cdr3_nt: TGTGCCAGCAGCCCGACAGGGTCCGGATATGGCTACACCTTC

d_call: NA
v_call: TRBV3-1/TRBV3-2
clone_size: NA
j_call: TRBJ1-3
cdr3_aa: CASSLSGNTIYF
cdr3_nt: TGTGCCAGCAGTCTCTCTGGAAACACCATATATTTT

d_call: TRBD2
v_call: TRBV6-5
clone_size: NA
j_call: TRBJ2-7
cdr3_aa: CASSRLAGEFYEQYF
cdr3_nt: TGTGCCAGCAGTAGACTAGCGGGAGAGTTCTACGAGCAGTACTTC

d_call: NA
v_call: TRBV28
clone_size: NA
j_call: TRBJ1-2
cdr3_aa: CASMRGNYGYTF
cdr3_nt: TGTGCCAGCATGCGAGGGAACTATGGCTACACCTTC

d_call: TRBD2
v_call: TRBV4-3
clone_size: NA
j_call: TRBJ2-1
cdr3_aa: CASSQDWWTSAQGTYNEQFF
cdr3_nt: TGCGCCAGCAGCCAAGATTGGTGGACTAGCGCCCAGGGCACCTACAATGAGCAGTTCTTC

d_call: NA
v_call: TRBV7-9
clone_size: many
j_call: TRBJ2-2
cdr3_aa: CASSFGQGFNTGELFF
cdr3_nt: TGTGCCAGCAGCTTCGGGCAGGGGTTTAACACCGGGGAGCTGTTTTTT

d_call: NA
v_call: TRBV27
clone_size: NA
j_call: TRBJ1-6
cdr3_aa: CASSLLVRGLGSPLHF
cdr3_nt: TGTGCCAGCAGTTTACTTGTTAGGGGGTTGGGTTCACCCCTCCACTTT

d_call: NA
v_call: TRBV10-3
clone_size: NA
j_call: TRBJ2-3
cdr3_aa: CAISEGGTISTDTQYF
cdr3_nt: TGTGCCATCAGTGAGGGGGGCACAATTAGCACAGATACGCAGTATTTT

d_call: NA
v_call: TRBV21-1
clone_size: few
j_call: TRBJ2-5
cdr3_aa: CASSKGGVGIGGHGETQYF
cdr3_nt: TGTGCCAGCAGCAAAGGGGGGGTAGGTATTGGCGGGCACGGGGAGACCCAGTACTTC

d_call: NA
v_call: TRBV25-1
clone_size: once
j_call: TRBJ1-2
cdr3_aa: CASSGRKGRHDGYTF
cdr3_nt: TGTGCCAGCAGTGGTCGAAAAGGGAGGCACGATGGCTACACCTTC

d_call: TRBD2
v_call: TRBV7-3
clone_size: few
j_call: TRBJ2-3
cdr3_aa: CASSPHRVTSGFTDTQYF
cdr3_nt: TGTGCCAGCAGCCCTCATCGAGTGACTAGCGGGTTCACAGATACGCAGTATTTT

d_call: TRBD2
v_call: TRBV9
clone_size: NA
j_call: TRBJ2-2
cdr3_aa: CASRREEGAGELFF
cdr3_nt: TGTGCCAGCAGGCGGGAGGAAGGGGCCGGGGAGCTGTTTTTT

d_call: NA
v_call: TRBV30
clone_size: NA
j_call: TRBJ1-1
cdr3_aa: CAWSVLGPEAFF
cdr3_nt: TGTGCCTGGAGTGTGCTTGGGCCTGAAGCTTTCTTT

d_call: NA
v_call: TRBV10-3
clone_size: NA
j_call: TRBJ2-7
cdr3_aa: CAISDGRYEQYF
cdr3_nt: TGTGCCATCAGTGATGGCAGATACGAGCAGTACTTC

d_call: NA
v_call: TRBV3-1/TRBV3-2
clone_size: NA
j_call: TRBJ1-5
cdr3_aa: CASSQGARSQPQHF
cdr3_nt: TGTGCCAGCAGCCAGGGGGCAAGGAGTCAGCCCCAGCATTTT

d_call: NA
v_call: TRBV19
clone_size: NA
j_call: TRBJ1-5
cdr3_aa: CASSRRQLSNQPQHF
cdr3_nt: TGTGCCAGTAGTAGGAGACAGCTTAGCAATCAGCCCCAGCATTTT

d_call: NA
v_call: TRBV13
clone_size: once
j_call: TRBJ2-3
cdr3_aa: CASSLGEADTQYF
cdr3_nt: TGTGCCAGCAGCTTAGGGGAGGCAGATACGCAGTATTTT

d_call: TRBD1
v_call: TRBV6-5
clone_size: once
j_call: TRBJ1-1
cdr3_aa: CASSLNPTGDTEAFF
cdr3_nt: TGTGCCAGCAGCCTAAACCCAACAGGGGACACTGAAGCTTTCTTT